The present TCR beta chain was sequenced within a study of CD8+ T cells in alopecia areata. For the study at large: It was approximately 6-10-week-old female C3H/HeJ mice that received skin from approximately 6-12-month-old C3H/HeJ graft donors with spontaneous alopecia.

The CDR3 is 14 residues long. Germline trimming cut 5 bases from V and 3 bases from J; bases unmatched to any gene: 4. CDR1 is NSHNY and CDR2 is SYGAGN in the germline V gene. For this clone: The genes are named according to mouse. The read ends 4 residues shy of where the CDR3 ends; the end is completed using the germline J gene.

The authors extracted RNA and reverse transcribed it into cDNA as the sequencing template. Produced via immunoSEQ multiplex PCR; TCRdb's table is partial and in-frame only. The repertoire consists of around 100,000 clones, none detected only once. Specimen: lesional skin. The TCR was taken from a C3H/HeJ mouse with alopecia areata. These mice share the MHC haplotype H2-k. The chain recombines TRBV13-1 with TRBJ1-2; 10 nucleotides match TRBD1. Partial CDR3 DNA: TGTGCCAGCAGGACAGGGGGCGATGACTCC. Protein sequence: CASRTGGDDS. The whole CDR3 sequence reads CASRTGGDDSDYTF.